A selection of T cell receptor beta chains follows, all from one sample in a study of OX40 agonist ivuxolimab in advanced cancers. Using immunoSEQ multiplex PCR, the repertoire was profiled, and TCRdb retains in-frame clones only, with some absent. The sample carries roughly 80,000 clones, over 70% recorded once. Sequenced material: CD4+ or CD8+ T cells sorted from blood, taken in a trial of the OX40 agonist ivuxolimab. These receptors were taken from an adult with an advanced solid tumor such as melanoma, head and neck, liver or kidney cancer. Each CDR3 is given with its conserved first and last residue. The D gene is left open where the match is weak. A clone size is listed for some rows: how often the clone was seen (once, few, many), or a class if it is expanded.

J: TRBJ2-7
V: TRBV6-4
size: .
D: TRBD2
CDR3: CAFDGGAGGYYEQYF
DNA: TGTGCCTTCGACGGGGGGGCGGGAGGTTACTACGAGCAGTACTTC

J: TRBJ2-7
V: TRBV5-4
size: .
D: TRBD1
CDR3: CASSLGGQLATYEQYF
DNA: TGTGCCAGCAGCCTAGGGGGACAGCTTGCTACCTACGAGCAGTACTTC

J: TRBJ2-7
V: TRBV5-5
size: .
D: .
CDR3: CASSFRYEQYF
DNA: TGTGCCAGCAGCTTCAGATACGAGCAGTACTTC

J: TRBJ1-1
V: TRBV7-9
size: .
D: .
CDR3: CASSLGRTGNTEAFF
DNA: TGTGCCAGCAGCTTAGGCCGCACGGGGAACACTGAAGCTTTCTTT

J: TRBJ2-2
V: TRBV4-1
size: .
D: TRBD1
CDR3: CASSFLGGGNTGELFF
DNA: TGCGCCAGCAGCTTCCTAGGGGGCGGAAACACCGGGGAGCTGTTTTTT

J: TRBJ2-6
V: TRBV7-6
size: .
D: TRBD1
CDR3: CASSLVRQGVLTGANVLTF
DNA: TGTGCCAGCAGCTTAGTCCGGCAGGGGGTATTGACTGGGGCCAACGTCCTGACTTTC

J: TRBJ2-7
V: TRBV7-2
size: .
D: TRBD2
CDR3: CASSSPGEGAYEQYF
DNA: TGTGCCAGCAGCTCCCCCGGGGAGGGAGCCTACGAGCAGTACTTC

J: TRBJ2-1
V: TRBV19
size: .
D: TRBD1
CDR3: CASSPPRDRENEQFF
DNA: TGTGCCAGTAGTCCCCCTCGGGACAGGGAGAATGAGCAGTTCTTC

J: TRBJ2-7
V: TRBV25-1
size: .
D: .
CDR3: CASSVQGYEQYF
DNA: TGTGCCAGCAGTGTACAGGGCTACGAGCAGTACTTC

J: TRBJ2-7
V: TRBV6-5
size: once
D: .
CDR3: CASSYLGAGEQYF
DNA: TGTGCCAGCAGTTACCTCGGGGCGGGCGAGCAGTACTTC

J: TRBJ2-7
V: TRBV27
size: medium-sized
D: .
CDR3: CASSQSGGYEQYF
DNA: TGTGCCAGCAGCCAAAGTGGGGGCTACGAGCAGTACTTC

J: TRBJ2-3
V: TRBV11-3
size: .
D: .
CDR3: CASSPSGGAYTDTQYF
DNA: TGTGCCAGCAGCCCCAGCGGTGGGGCGTACACAGATACGCAGTATTTT

J: TRBJ2-7
V: TRBV27
size: .
D: .
CDR3: CASRDKAGHNYEQYF
DNA: TGTGCCAGCAGAGACAAGGCGGGACACAACTACGAGCAGTACTTC

J: TRBJ1-5
V: TRBV6-6
size: few
D: TRBD1
CDR3: CASSYEGQGNQPQHF
DNA: TGTGCCAGCAGTTACGAAGGACAGGGCAATCAGCCCCAGCATTTT

J: TRBJ1-3
V: TRBV19
size: .
D: .
CDR3: CASSIGYFGTGAYSGNTIYF
DNA: TGTGCCAGTAGTATAGGGTACTTCGGGACGGGAGCATACTCTGGAAACACCATATATTTT

J: TRBJ2-3
V: TRBV2
size: .
D: TRBD2
CDR3: CASSGGTSGRGTDTQYF
DNA: TGTGCCAGCAGTGGTGGGACTAGCGGGAGGGGGACAGATACGCAGTATTTT

J: TRBJ2-5
V: TRBV28
size: .
D: .
CDR3: CASSPLQGSWTGAETQYF
DNA: TGTGCCAGCAGTCCACTCCAGGGAAGCTGGACGGGTGCGGAGACCCAGTACTTC

J: TRBJ1-1
V: TRBV6-5
size: .
D: TRBD1
CDR3: CASTPIPGGREAFF
DNA: TGTGCCAGCACTCCGATTCCAGGGGGCCGTGAAGCTTTCTTT

J: TRBJ1-1
V: TRBV29-1
size: once
D: TRBD1
CDR3: CSVTGVGATEAFF
DNA: TGCAGCGTAACAGGGGTGGGGGCCACTGAAGCTTTCTTT

J: TRBJ2-1
V: TRBV15
size: .
D: .
CDR3: CATSEGYNEQFF
DNA: TGTGCCACCTCAGAGGGATACAATGAGCAGTTCTTC

J: TRBJ1-2
V: TRBV5-4
size: .
D: TRBD1
CDR3: CASSAGQGNYGYTF
DNA: TGTGCCAGCAGCGCGGGACAGGGAAACTATGGCTACACCTTC

J: TRBJ2-7
V: TRBV5-1
size: .
D: .
CDR3: CASSLGRINEQYF
DNA: TGCGCCAGCAGCTTGGGGCGGATTAACGAGCAGTACTTC

J: TRBJ2-1
V: TRBV5-4
size: .
D: .
CDR3: CASSPKLGRKPGENEQFF
DNA: TGTGCCAGCAGCCCAAAGCTAGGCAGAAAACCCGGGGAGAATGAGCAGTTCTTC

J: TRBJ2-7
V: TRBV6-6
size: .
D: .
CDR3: CASSSKDPYEQYF
DNA: TGTGCCAGCAGTTCCAAAGATCCCTACGAGCAGTACTTC

J: TRBJ2-1
V: TRBV25-1
size: .
D: .
CDR3: CASSQSYNEQFF
DNA: TGTGCCAGCAGCCAATCCTACAATGAGCAGTTCTTC